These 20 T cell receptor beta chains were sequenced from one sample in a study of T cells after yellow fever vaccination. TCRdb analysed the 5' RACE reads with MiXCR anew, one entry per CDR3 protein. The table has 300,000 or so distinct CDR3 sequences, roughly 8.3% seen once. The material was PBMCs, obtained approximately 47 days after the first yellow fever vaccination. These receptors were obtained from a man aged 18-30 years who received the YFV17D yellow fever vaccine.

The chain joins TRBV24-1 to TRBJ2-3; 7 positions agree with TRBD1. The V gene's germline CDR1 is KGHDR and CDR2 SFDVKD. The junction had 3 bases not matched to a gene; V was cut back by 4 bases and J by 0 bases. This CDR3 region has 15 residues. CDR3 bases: TGTGCCACCAGTGAACCGGGACAGAGCACAGATACGCAGTATTTT. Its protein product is CATSEPGQSTDTQYF.

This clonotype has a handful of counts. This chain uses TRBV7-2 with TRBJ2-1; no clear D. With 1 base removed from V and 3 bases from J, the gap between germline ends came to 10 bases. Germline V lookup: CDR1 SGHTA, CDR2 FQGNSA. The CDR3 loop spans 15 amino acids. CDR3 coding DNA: TGTGCCAGCAGCTTAGGTGCAGACTTCTACAATGAGCAGTTCTTC. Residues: CASSLGADFYNEQFF.

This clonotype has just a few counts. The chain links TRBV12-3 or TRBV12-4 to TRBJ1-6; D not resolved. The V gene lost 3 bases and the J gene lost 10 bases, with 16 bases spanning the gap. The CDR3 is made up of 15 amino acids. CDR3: CASSFITGVGSPLHF. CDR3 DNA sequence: TGTGCCAGCAGTTTTATTACGGGCGTAGGATCACCCCTCCACTTT.

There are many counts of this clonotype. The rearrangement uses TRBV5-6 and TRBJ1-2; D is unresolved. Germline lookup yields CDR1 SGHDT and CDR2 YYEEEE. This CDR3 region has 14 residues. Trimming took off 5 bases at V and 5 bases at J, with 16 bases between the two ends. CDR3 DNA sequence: TGTGCCAGCAGACGAGGCGGGTTTTTATATGGCTACACCTTC. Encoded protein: CASRRGGFLYGYTF.

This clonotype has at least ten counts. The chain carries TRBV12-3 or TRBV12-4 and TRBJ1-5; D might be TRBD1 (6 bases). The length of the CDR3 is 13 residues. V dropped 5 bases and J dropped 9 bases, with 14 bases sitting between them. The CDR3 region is CASSLTGILPQHF. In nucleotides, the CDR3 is TGTGCCAGCAGTCTCACAGGGATACTGCCCCAGCATTTT.

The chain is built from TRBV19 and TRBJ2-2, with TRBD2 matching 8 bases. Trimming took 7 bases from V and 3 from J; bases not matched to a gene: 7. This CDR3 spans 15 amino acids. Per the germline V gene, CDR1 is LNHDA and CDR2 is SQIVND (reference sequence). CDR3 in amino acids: CASNHWRGDTGELFF. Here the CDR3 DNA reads TGTGCCAGTAACCACTGGCGGGGGGACACCGGGGAGCTGTTTTTT.

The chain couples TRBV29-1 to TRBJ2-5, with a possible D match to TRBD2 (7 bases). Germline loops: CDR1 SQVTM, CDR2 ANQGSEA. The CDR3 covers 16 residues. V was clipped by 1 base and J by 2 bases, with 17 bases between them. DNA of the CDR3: TGCAGCGTTGAAGGGGCCGGGAGGACAGCACAAGAGACCCAGTACTTC. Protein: CSVEGAGRTAQETQYF. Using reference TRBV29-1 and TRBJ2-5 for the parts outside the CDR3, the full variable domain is SAVISQKPSRDICQRGTSLTIQCQVDSQVTMMFWYRQQPGQSLTLIATANQGSEATYESGFVIDKFPISRPNLTFSTLTVSNMSPEDSSIYLCSVEGAGRTAQETQYFGPGTRLLVL.

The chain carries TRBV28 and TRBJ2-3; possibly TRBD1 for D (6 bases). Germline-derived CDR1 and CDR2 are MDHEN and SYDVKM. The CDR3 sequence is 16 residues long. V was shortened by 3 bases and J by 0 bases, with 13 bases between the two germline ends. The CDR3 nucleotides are TGTGCCAGCAGTTTGGGACACCTTATTAGCACAGATACGCAGTATTTT. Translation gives CASSLGHLISTDTQYF.

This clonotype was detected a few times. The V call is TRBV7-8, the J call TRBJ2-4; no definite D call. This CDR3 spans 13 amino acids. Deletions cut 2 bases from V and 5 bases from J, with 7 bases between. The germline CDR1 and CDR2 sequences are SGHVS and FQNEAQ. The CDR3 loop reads CASSLNVQNIQYF. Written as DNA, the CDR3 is TGTGCCAGCAGCTTAAATGTTCAAAACATTCAGTACTTC.

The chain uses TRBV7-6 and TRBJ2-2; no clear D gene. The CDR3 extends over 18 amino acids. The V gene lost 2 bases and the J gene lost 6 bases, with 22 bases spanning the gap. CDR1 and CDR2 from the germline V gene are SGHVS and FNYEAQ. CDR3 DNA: TGTGCCAGCAGCTTATCATTGGTTGGGGAAGTAAACGCCGGGGAGCTGTTTTTT. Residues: CASSLSLVGEVNAGELFF.

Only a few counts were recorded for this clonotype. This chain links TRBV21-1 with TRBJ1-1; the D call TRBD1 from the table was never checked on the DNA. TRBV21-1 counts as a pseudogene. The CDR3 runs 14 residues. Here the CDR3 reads CASPYGGGYTEAFF. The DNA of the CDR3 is TGTGCCAGCCCCTACGGGGGGGGCTACACTGAAGCTTTCTTT.

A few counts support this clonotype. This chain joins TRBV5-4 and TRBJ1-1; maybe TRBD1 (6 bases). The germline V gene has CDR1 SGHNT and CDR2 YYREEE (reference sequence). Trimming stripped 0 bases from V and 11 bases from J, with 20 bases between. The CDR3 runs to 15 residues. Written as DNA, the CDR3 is TGTGCCAGCAGCTTGGCTGGGACTTACTCCCAGGGGGCTTTCTTT. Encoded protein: CASSLAGTYSQGAFF. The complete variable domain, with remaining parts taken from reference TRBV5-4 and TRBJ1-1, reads ETGVTQSPTHLIKTRGQQVTLRCSSQSGHNTVSWYQQALGQGPQFIFQYYREEENGRGNFPPRFSGLQFPNYSSELNVNALELDDSALYLCASSLAGTYSQGAFFGQGTRLTVV.

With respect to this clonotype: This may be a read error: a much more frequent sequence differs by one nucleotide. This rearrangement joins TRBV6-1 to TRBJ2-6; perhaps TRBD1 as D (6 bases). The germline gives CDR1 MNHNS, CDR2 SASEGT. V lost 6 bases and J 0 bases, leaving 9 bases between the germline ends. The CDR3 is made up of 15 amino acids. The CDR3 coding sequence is TGTGCCAGCAGCATACAGGGCTCTGGGGCCAACGTCCTGACTTTC. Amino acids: CASSIQGSGANVLTF.

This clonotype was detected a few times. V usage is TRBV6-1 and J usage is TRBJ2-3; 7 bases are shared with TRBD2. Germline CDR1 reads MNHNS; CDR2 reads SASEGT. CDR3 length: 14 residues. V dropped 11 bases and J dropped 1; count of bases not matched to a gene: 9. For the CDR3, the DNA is TGTGCCTGCGGCGTTGCGGGGGGCACAGATACGCAGTATTTT. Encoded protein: CACGVAGGTDTQYF.

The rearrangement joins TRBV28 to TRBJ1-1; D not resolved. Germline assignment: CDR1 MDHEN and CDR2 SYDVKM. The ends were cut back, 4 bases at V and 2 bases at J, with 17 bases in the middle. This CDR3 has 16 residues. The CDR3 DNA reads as TGTGCCAGCAGTTCCTTCGCCGCGCAGTCTAACACTGAAGCTTTCTTT. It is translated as CASSSFAAQSNTEAFF. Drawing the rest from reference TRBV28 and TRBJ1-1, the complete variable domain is DVKVTQSSRYLVKRTGEKVFLECVQDMDHENMFWYRQDPGLGLRLIYFSYDVKMKEKGDIPEGYSVSREKKERFSLILESASTNQTSMYLCASSSFAAQSNTEAFFGQGTRLTVV.

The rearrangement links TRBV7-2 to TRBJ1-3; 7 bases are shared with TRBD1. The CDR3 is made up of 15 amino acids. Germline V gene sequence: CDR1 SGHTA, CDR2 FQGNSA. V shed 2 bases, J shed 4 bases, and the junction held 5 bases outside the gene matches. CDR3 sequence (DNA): TGTGCCAGCAGCTTAAATTCAGGGGGGGGAAACACCATATATTTT. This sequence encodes CASSLNSGGGNTIYF.

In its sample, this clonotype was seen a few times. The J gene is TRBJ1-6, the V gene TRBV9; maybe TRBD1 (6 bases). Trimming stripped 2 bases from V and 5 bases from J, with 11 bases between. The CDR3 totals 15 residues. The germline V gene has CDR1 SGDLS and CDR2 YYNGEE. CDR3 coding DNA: TGTGCCAGCAGCGTGGGGGGACAAAATAATTCACCCCTCCACTTT. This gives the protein CASSVGGQNNSPLHF. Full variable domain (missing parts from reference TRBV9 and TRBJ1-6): DSGVTQTPKHLITATGQRVTLRCSPRSGDLSVYWYQQSLDQGLQFLIQYYNGEERAKGNILERFSAQQFPDLHSELNLSSLELGDSALYFCASSVGGQNNSPLHFGNGTRLTVT.

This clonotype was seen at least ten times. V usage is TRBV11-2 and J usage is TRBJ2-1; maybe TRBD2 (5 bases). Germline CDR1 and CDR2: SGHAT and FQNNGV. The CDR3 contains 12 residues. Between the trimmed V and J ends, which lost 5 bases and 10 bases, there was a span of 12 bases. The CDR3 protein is CASSVLQREQFF. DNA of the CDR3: TGTGCCAGCAGCGTTTTACAGCGGGAGCAGTTCTTC.

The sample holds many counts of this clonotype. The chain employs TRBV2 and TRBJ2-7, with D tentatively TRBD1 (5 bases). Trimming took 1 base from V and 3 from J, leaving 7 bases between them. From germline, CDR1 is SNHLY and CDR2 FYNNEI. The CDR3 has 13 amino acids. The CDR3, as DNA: TGTGCCAGCAGTGAAGAGGGGATCTACGAGCAGTACGTC. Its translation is CASSEEGIYEQYV.

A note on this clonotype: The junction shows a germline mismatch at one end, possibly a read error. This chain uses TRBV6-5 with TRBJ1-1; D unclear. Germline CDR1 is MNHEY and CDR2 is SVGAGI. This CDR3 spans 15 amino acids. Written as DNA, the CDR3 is TGTGCCAGCAGTTACTCTCGGGGTGGGAACACTGGAGCTTTCTTT. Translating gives CASSYSRGGNTGAFF.